The source of this T cell receptor (beta chain) is a study of cytomegalovirus exposure and HLA in healthy donors. The study's findings and limits: Available immune exposure information covered CMV serostatus only. The HLA-A and HLA-B alleles of most subjects were reportedly predicted accurately from TCR beta sequences. Data from an earlier analysis indicated that most TCR beta V segments were productive either about 87% or about 30% of the time. The listing of 150 to 200 TCR beta chains classed them as cytomegalovirus-associated.

PCR involved 60 Vbeta and 13 Jbeta primers. Clones were sequenced by immunoSEQ multiplex PCR, and TCRdb holds only the in-frame ones, with some missing. The repertoire consists of hundreds of thousands of clones, with 77% occurring once and the leading ten covering 2.5% to 3.5%. The table lists this clone with a few counts. Its cognate antigen is unknown. Sequenced input: PBMCs. This receptor was obtained from a woman aged 60-70 years in good health and CMV-seropositive.

The CDR3 here is CASSYRQGNYAGTQYF. The CDR3 bases are TGTGCCAGCAGTTACCGACAGGGAAATTATGCAGGGACCCAGTACTTC. The chain links TRBV6-5 to TRBJ2-5, with TRBD1 identical over 7 bases. With V trimmed by 2 bases and J by 7 bases, 13 bases remained unmatched. The CDR3 has 16 amino acids. Germline CDR1 MNHEY, CDR2 SVGAGI.